This entry concerns a single TCR beta chain. The study amplified TCR beta CDR3 regions using RNA transcripts. The workflow started with a first-round RT-PCR run with HTBI primers and then moved on to a second-round multiplex PCR. TCRdb re-called the multiplex PCR reads with MiXCR, one entry per CDR3 protein. The sample has over 650,000 distinct CDR3 sequences, under 50% seen once; the top ten hold around 3.3%. This specimen comes from a study of Graves' ophthalmopathy and Graves' hyperthyroidism. There are 13 residues in the CDR3. The germline CDR1 and CDR2 sequences are SQVTM and ANQGSEA. V lost 8 bases, J lost 7 bases, and 17 bases lay in between.

The source of this sequence is an adult man with Graves' ophthalmopathy. The V call is TRBV29-1, the J call TRBJ2-2, with D possibly TRBD2 on 6 matching bases. The sequenced material came from peripheral blood. This CDR3 reads CSLMGGAGGELFF. The CDR3 DNA reads as TGCAGCTTGATGGGGGGAGCTGGCGGGGAGCTGTTTTTT.